These T cell receptor beta chains were read from a single sample in a study of metastatic and nonmetastatic thyroid tumors. MiXCR re-clonotyped the PCR reads for TCRdb. The repertoire includes 9,500 to 15,000 clones, roughly 21% of them detected once, and 14% sits in the top ten. The sample comprised adjacent normal tissue. These receptors were taken from a female donor with papillary thyroid cancer or a benign thyroid nodule (not recorded which). Some clones in this sample may be carry-over from other donors' samples. Both conserved end residues are trimmed from each CDR3. The order of the fields is CDR3 length, V gene, CDR3 protein.

CDR3 length: 13; V gene: TRBV19; CDR3 protein: ASSIYRGRDYGYT
CDR3 length: 9; V gene: TRBV6-2/TRBV6-3; CDR3 protein: SSSYMNEHF
CDR3 length: 14; V gene: TRBV5-5; CDR3 protein: ASSSPGLAGAREQF
CDR3 length: 17; V gene: TRBV11-3; CDR3 protein: ASSLVYPGQGAQDEKLF
CDR3 length: 15; V gene: TRBV4-2; CDR3 protein: ASSPYLTSGVADTQY
CDR3 length: 13; V gene: TRBV7-9; CDR3 protein: ASSLLGPAAYGYT
CDR3 length: 10; V gene: TRBV25-1; CDR3 protein: ASSAWGYGYT
CDR3 length: 12; V gene: TRBV28; CDR3 protein: ASSYPGQVYEQY
CDR3 length: 14; V gene: TRBV7-2; CDR3 protein: ASSLVEGTTPETQY
CDR3 length: 12; V gene: TRBV6-1; CDR3 protein: ASSNRDLFDTQY
CDR3 length: 14; V gene: TRBV5-4; CDR3 protein: ASSLGLRQGAVEQY
CDR3 length: 11; V gene: TRBV18; CDR3 protein: ASSPDRNSPLH
CDR3 length: 14; V gene: TRBV7-8; CDR3 protein: ASSLGSGRAVETQY
CDR3 length: 11; V gene: TRBV20-1; CDR3 protein: SAAVTSTDTQY
CDR3 length: 13; V gene: TRBV12-3/TRBV12-4; CDR3 protein: ASSPGTGGLYEQY
CDR3 length: 12; V gene: TRBV20-1; CDR3 protein: SARPGGFGQPQH
CDR3 length: 15; V gene: TRBV11-2; CDR3 protein: ASSSQTPGLNTGELF
CDR3 length: 13; V gene: TRBV7-8; CDR3 protein: ASSSGLGAKDTQY
CDR3 length: 17; V gene: TRBV6-5; CDR3 protein: ASTLIAPKTSAISYEQY
CDR3 length: 10; V gene: TRBV20-1; CDR3 protein: SATGRPGAQY